The next 23 T cell receptor beta chains were all read from a single sample in a study of CD8 T cells in ankylosing spondylitis. Their recognized antigens are unknown. Each CDR3 protein gets one entry after TCRdb re-called the 5' RACE reads with MiXCR. Among about 840,000 distinct CDR3 sequences, approximately 10% were seen once, and the ten largest hold roughly 0.51%. Points from the study as a whole: A TCR beta motif of fewer than ten highly homologous variants seemed to mark ankylosing spondylitis blood.

Sequencing was done on a sample of blood, either unsorted or a sorted T cell fraction (not recorded which). These receptors all stem from a male donor with ankylosing spondylitis.

The sample holds many counts of this clonotype. The V gene is TRBV27, the J gene TRBJ2-1, with D possibly matching TRBD1 (5 bases). This CDR3 has 15 residues. Trimming cost V 3 bases and J 8 bases, with 17 bases left between them. The germline CDR1 and CDR2 sequences are MNHEY and SMNVEV (reference sequence). The CDR3 loop reads CASSFGHPAYDEQFF. CDR3 DNA: TGTGCCAGCAGTTTTGGACATCCGGCGTACGATGAGCAGTTCTTC.

The chain carries TRBV20-1 and TRBJ2-5, with 8 positions matching TRBD2. CDR1 DFQATT and CDR2 SNEGSKA come from the germline V gene (reference sequence). The CDR3 runs to 14 residues. Trimming at V came to 6 bases and at J to 7 bases, leaving 13 bases not matched to a gene. As DNA, the CDR3 is TGCAGTGCCCCCGAGGGGACTAGAGCAGGGACCCAGTACTTC. Protein product: CSAPEGTRAGTQYF.

The J gene is TRBJ1-3, the V gene TRBV6-1, with D maybe TRBD1 (5 bases). V was cut by 6 bases and J by 4 bases, with 13 bases left in between. CDR3 length equals 14 residues. Germline values: CDR1 MNHNS, CDR2 SASEGT. CDR3 sequence: CASRRGISGNTIYF. Written as DNA, the CDR3 is TGTGCCAGCAGAAGGGGAATCTCCGGAAACACCATATATTTT.

The sample holds many counts of this clonotype. The chain joins TRBV12-3 or TRBV12-4 to TRBJ2-7; D uncertain. The V end was cut by 8 bases, the J end by 3 bases, with 11 bases between. CDR3 length: 12 residues. CDR3 amino acids: CASSAVNYEQYF. Here the CDR3 DNA reads TGTGCCAGCTCGGCAGTTAACTACGAGCAGTACTTC.

This chain joins TRBV7-9 and TRBJ1-5; D is possibly TRBD1 (5 bases). Germline V CDR1 and CDR2: SEHNR, FQNEAQ (reference sequence). The V end was cut by 1 base, the J end by 16 bases, with 17 bases between. The CDR3 totals 13 residues. CDR3 nucleotide sequence: TGTGCCAGCAGCTTAGGGGTGGGGCGACGTGTACATTTT. Its translation is CASSLGVGRRVHF.

This clonotype has a count of ten or more. The chain employs TRBV24-1 and TRBJ1-1; 8 positions agree with TRBD1. The V and J ends lost 9 bases and 0 bases, in that order; junction bases with no gene match: 2. The CDR3 has 13 amino acids. Germline V gene lookup returns CDR1 KGHDR and CDR2 SFDVKD. This chain's CDR3 is CATQDRVNTEAFF. In nucleotides, the CDR3 is TGTGCCACCCAGGACAGGGTGAACACTGAAGCTTTCTTT.

This clonotype has only a few counts. The chain carries TRBV6-2 or TRBV6-3 and TRBJ2-2; D perhaps matches TRBD2 (6 bases). The germline gives CDR1 MNHEY, CDR2 SVGEGT. CDR3 length: 13 amino acids. V lost 6 bases and J 7 bases, leaving 12 bases between the germline ends. CDR3 nucleotides: TGTGCCAGCAGATCTACTAGCATCGGGGAGCTGTTTTTT. It specifies CASRSTSIGELFF.

The chain couples TRBV20-1 to TRBJ1-2; D unclear. Trimming pared 5 bases from V and 4 bases from J, leaving 17 bases between. The CDR3 consists of 14 residues. Germline-derived CDR1 and CDR2 are DFQATT and SNEGSKA (reference sequence). CDR3 nucleotides: TGCAGTGCTCTGAACAGAGTCGGAGGCTATGGCTACACCTTC. Its protein is CSALNRVGGYGYTF.

The chain links TRBV6-4 to TRBJ2-1; TRBD1 agrees at 7 bases. This CDR3 comprises 15 residues. Looked up from germline, CDR1 is MRHNA and CDR2 is SNTAGT. J gave up 0 bases and V 8 bases, and 7 bases lay outside the gene matches. As DNA, the CDR3 is TGTGCCAGCGGTCCAGGGGGTGGCTCCTACAATGAGCAGTTCTTC. Translated, it gives CASGPGGGSYNEQFF.

This clonotype was found a few times. V and J are TRBV7-9 and TRBJ2-5; no firm D call. The V gene's germline CDR1 is SEHNR and CDR2 FQNEAQ (reference sequence). V was pared by 7 bases and J by 4 bases, with 13 bases between. CDR3 length: 13 residues. CDR3 region: CASNRVFGETQYF. The CDR3 DNA sequence: TGTGCCAGCAACCGGGTGTTCGGAGAGACCCAGTACTTC. The variable domain in full, completed from reference TRBV7-9 and TRBJ2-5, reads DTGVSQNPRHKITKRGQNVTFRCDPISEHNRLYWYRQTLGQGPEFLTYFQNEAQLEKSRLLSDRFSAERPKGSFSTLEIQRTEQGDSAMYLCASNRVFGETQYFGPGTRLLVL.

This clonotype occurred many times. The chain combines TRBV29-1 with TRBJ2-5, with D tentatively TRBD2 (7 bases). The germline V gene encodes CDR1 SQVTM and CDR2 ANQGSEA. This CDR3 is 13 amino acids long. V dropped 6 bases and J dropped 2 bases, with 13 bases sitting between them. CDR3 sequence: CSVGGTLQETQYF. CDR3 in DNA: TGCAGCGTGGGAGGGACATTACAAGAGACCCAGTACTTC.

The V and J genes are TRBV9 and TRBJ2-2; D perhaps matches TRBD1 (6 bases). The V end lost 0 bases, the J end lost 4 bases, and 10 bases lay between the germline ends. CDR3 length: 15 residues. Germline V CDR1 and CDR2: SGDLS, YYNGEE. This chain's CDR3 is CASSVVGRGTGELFF. In DNA, the CDR3 is TGTGCCAGCAGCGTAGTGGGCAGGGGCACCGGGGAGCTGTTTTTT.

This clonotype was counted a few times. V and J are TRBV15 and TRBJ2-7; 8 nucleotides match TRBD1. Germline values: CDR1 LNHNV, CDR2 YYDKDF (reference sequence). The V segment lost 1 base and the J segment 0 bases; nucleotides outside the gene matches: 5. The CDR3 is made up of 16 amino acids. CDR3 amino acids: CATSRGQGWGSYEQYF. As DNA, the CDR3 is TGTGCCACCAGCAGAGGACAGGGGTGGGGCTCCTACGAGCAGTACTTC.

This clonotype was recorded a few times. The chain combines TRBV5-1 with TRBJ1-2; D is unresolved. V dropped 0 bases and J dropped 8 bases, with 14 bases sitting between them. CDR3 length: 14 residues. Germline V gene sequence: CDR1 SGHRS, CDR2 YFSETQ. In nucleotides, the CDR3 is TGCGCCAGCAGCTTGGCCGAGGGTCTGAGAGGCTACACCTTC. Translating it yields CASSLAEGLRGYTF.

This chain uses TRBV5-1 with TRBJ2-2; 8 nucleotides line up with TRBD1. Germline V gives CDR1 SGHRS, CDR2 YFSETQ. The CDR3 runs to 14 residues. The V and J ends lost 3 bases and 6 bases, in that order; junction bases with no gene match: 4. CDR3 amino acids: CASSSLQGAGELFF. CDR3 DNA sequence: TGCGCCAGCAGCTCGCTACAGGGGGCCGGGGAGCTGTTTTTT.

This clonotype came up a few times. The V gene is TRBV5-1, the J gene TRBJ1-4; D call uncertain. Germline values: CDR1 SGHRS, CDR2 YFSETQ. The germline V and J ends were trimmed by 0 bases and 6 bases, with 15 bases remaining between them. CDR3 size: 16 residues. CDR3 nucleotide sequence: TGCGCCAGCAGCTTGGGAGTGGGGAACTCCTATGAAAAACTGTTTTTT. Translated: CASSLGVGNSYEKLFF.

This clonotype appeared a few times. The rearrangement joins TRBV7-3 to TRBJ2-7; TRBD2 agrees at 7 bases. The CDR3 is 15 residues long. Germline loops: CDR1 SGHTA, CDR2 FQGTGA. V lost 1 base and J lost 2; bases outside the gene matches: 5. CDR3 sequence reads: CASSLRGGGAYEQYF. The CDR3 bases are TGTGCCAGCAGCTTAAGAGGCGGGGGAGCCTACGAGCAGTACTTC.

The chain uses TRBV5-1 and TRBJ2-3; D perhaps matches TRBD2 (5 bases). The V gene's germline CDR1 is SGHRS and CDR2 YFSETQ. Trimming removed 6 bases from V and 3 bases from J, with 17 bases in between. The CDR3 loop spans 15 amino acids. The CDR3 DNA reads as TGCGCCAGCATCTCCGGGGTAGAACGAACAGATACGCAGTATTTT. Protein: CASISGVERTDTQYF. Supplemented by reference TRBV5-1 and TRBJ2-3, the full variable domain reads KAGVTQTPRYLIKTRGQQVTLSCSPISGHRSVSWYQQTPGQGLQFLFEYFSETQRNKGNFPGRFSGRQFSNSRSEMNVSTLELGDSALYLCASISGVERTDTQYFGPGTRLTVL.

This clonotype was found many times. The rearrangement joins TRBV15 to TRBJ1-5; D unresolved. Germline V gene sequence: CDR1 LNHNV, CDR2 YYDKDF (reference sequence). CDR3 length equals 13 residues. V lost 3 bases to trimming and J lost 3 bases, with 6 bases between them. CDR3 bases: TGTGCCACCAGCAGCAATTACAATCAGCCCCAGCATTTT. This sequence encodes CATSSNYNQPQHF.

J is TRBJ2-6 and V is TRBV11-2; D gene ambiguous. V lost 0 bases and J 0 bases, leaving 9 bases between the germline ends. The CDR3 spans 17 residues. From germline, CDR1 is SGHAT and CDR2 FQNNGV. CDR3 sequence reads: CASSLDSANSGANVLTF. The CDR3 nucleotides read TGTGCCAGCAGCTTAGATTCGGCAAACTCTGGGGCCAACGTCCTGACTTTC.

CDR3 sequence: CASSEAGTASTQYF. In DNA, the CDR3 is TGCGCCAGCAGTGAGGCCGGGACTGCAAGTACGCAGTATTTT. V gene TRBV10-2 combines with J gene TRBJ2-3, with a tentative D call TRBD2 (6 bases). Germline V CDR1 and CDR2: WSHSY, SAAADI. V gave up 2 bases and J gave up 8 bases, with 14 bases separating them. The CDR3 totals 14 residues.

This clonotype came up many times. V gene TRBV5-1 combines with J gene TRBJ1-2; 7 positions agree with TRBD1. J lost 8 bases, V lost 0 bases, and 4 bases had no gene match. The CDR3 is made up of 13 amino acids. Germline CDR1 is SGHRS and CDR2 is YFSETQ. The CDR3 is CASSLVTGKGYTF. The CDR3 DNA is TGCGCCAGCAGCTTGGTGACAGGGAAGGGCTACACCTTC.

The chain couples TRBV5-1 to TRBJ2-7, with 7 bases that match TRBD2. The CDR3 extends over 13 amino acids. CDR1 is SGHRS, CDR2 YFSETQ, per germline. Trimming took 4 bases from V and 0 from J; bases not matched to a gene: 1. The CDR3 nucleotides are TGCGCCAGCAGCACTAGCGTCTCCTACGAGCAGTACTTC. Its translation: CASSTSVSYEQYF.